This T cell receptor (beta chain) was recovered during a study of Ad26.COV2.S vaccination and SARS-CoV-2 variants. In the study overall: In the COV1001 trial, the donor was in the Ad26.COV2.S arm. The study gave Ad26.COV2.S intramuscularly, once or twice 56 days apart. Study observations and caveats: The breadth of spike-specific CD8+ and CD4+ T cell responses after vaccination was reportedly substantial.

Treatment given: around 19 received Ad26.COV2.S at low or high dose, single or two shots; several received placebo; per-sample allocation not given. It was on day 63 after the first vaccine or placebo injection that samples were taken. CDR3 length: 13 amino acids. Trimming removed 7 bases from V and 7 bases from J; junction bases left unmatched: 3. Germline assignment: CDR1 SEHNR and CDR2 FQNEAQ (reference sequence). Measured with immunoSEQ multiplex PCR; TCRdb has only the in-frame clones, and not every one. The sample shows 440,000 or so clones, 80% to 95% of them seen only once. As regards this clone: Its antigen remains unknown.

The origin of this receptor is a person aged 18-60 years who received the Ad26.COV2.S COVID-19 vaccine or a placebo. Source: peripheral blood, taken in a trial of Ad26.COV2.S vaccine versus placebo. The chain recombines TRBV7-9 with TRBJ2-1; 11 bases line up with TRBD2. The CDR3 sequence: CASKLAGENEQFF. The CDR3 nucleotides are TGTGCCAGCAAACTAGCGGGGGAAAATGAGCAGTTCTTC.